What follows are 3 T cell receptor beta chains derived from one specimen sequenced in a study of shared clonotypes between healthy human individuals. TCRdb's copy holds only in-frame clones and misses some; the assay was immunoSEQ multiplex PCR. Of 2,500,000 or so clones listed, 85% to 95% are singletons. What was sequenced was naive CD4+ T cells from PBMCs. Noted subset: CD45RA+ positively selected. The receptors stem from a young man in good health. Some clones in this sample may be carry-over from other donors' samples.

The rearrangement joins TRBV4-3 to TRBJ2-1, with a possible D match to TRBD2 (6 bases). Germline V gene sequence: CDR1 LGHNA, CDR2 YSLEER. V was trimmed by 3 bases and J by 4 bases, leaving 10 bases between them. The CDR3 totals 14 residues. For the CDR3, the DNA is TGCGCCAGCAGCCATCGGGGACTGTACAATGAGCAGTTCTTC. Protein: CASSHRGLYNEQFF.

This chain connects TRBV10-3 to TRBJ2-5, with a tentative D call TRBD2 (6 bases). The ends were cut back, 0 bases at V and 4 bases at J, with 15 bases in the middle. The CDR3 consists of 16 residues. Germline V CDR1 and CDR2: ENHRY, SYGVKD. Here the CDR3 DNA reads TGTGCCATCAGTGAGTCTTCGGGGGTCAGGGCAGAGACCCAGTACTTC. Its translation: CAISESSGVRAETQYF.

V usage is TRBV9 and J usage is TRBJ1-2; 9 bases line up with TRBD1. Trimming removed 4 bases from V and 4 bases from J; junction bases left unmatched: 8. Looked up from germline, CDR1 is SGDLS and CDR2 is YYNGEE. CDR3 length equals 15 residues. The CDR3 coding sequence is TGTGCCAGCAGCAGACAGGGACAGGGAATCTATGGCTACACCTTC. Its protein is CASSRQGQGIYGYTF.